The clone carrying this TCR beta chain was observed a handful of times. The antigen is not known. Methods used by the authors: Clinicopathological groups of papillary thyroid cancer showed CDR3 differences that were used to build a distant-metastasis classifier. TCRdb re-called the PCR reads through MiXCR. The V and J calls shown here were made by TCRdb, not taken from the authors' results. This table has about 40,000 clones, approximately 28% appearing once. These data are taken from a study of metastatic and nonmetastatic thyroid tumors. Across the study: The comparison covered peripheral blood and tumor or nodule tissue in malignant and benign thyroid patients.

Every patient underwent thyroid surgery untreated. Overall study results and limits: According to reports, the diversity of TCR beta was significantly higher in malignant thyroid tumors than in benign nodules, and this held in both blood and tumor samples.

Sample: blood. The clonotype was recovered from a male donor with papillary thyroid cancer or a benign thyroid nodule (not recorded which). Some clones in this sample may be carry-over from other donors' samples.

The CDR3 spells CASSFPGMDLFF. The CDR3 DNA reads TGTGCCAGCAGTTTCCCGGGCATGGATCTGTTTTTT. V gene TRBV27 combines with J gene TRBJ2-2; D remains unclear. CDR3 size: 12 residues. V lost 3 bases and J lost 14, with 13 bases in between. Germline-derived CDR1 and CDR2 are MNHEY and SMNVEV (reference sequence).